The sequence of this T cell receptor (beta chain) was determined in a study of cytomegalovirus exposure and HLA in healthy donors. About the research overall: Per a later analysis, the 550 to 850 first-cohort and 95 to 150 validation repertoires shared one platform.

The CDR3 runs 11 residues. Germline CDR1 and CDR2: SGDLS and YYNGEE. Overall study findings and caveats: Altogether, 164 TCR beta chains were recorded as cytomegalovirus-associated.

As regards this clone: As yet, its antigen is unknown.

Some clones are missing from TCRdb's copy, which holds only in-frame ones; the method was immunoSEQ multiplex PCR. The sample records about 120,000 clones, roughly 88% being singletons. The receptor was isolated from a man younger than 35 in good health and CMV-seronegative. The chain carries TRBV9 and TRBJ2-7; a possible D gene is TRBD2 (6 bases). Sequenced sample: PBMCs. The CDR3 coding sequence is TGTGTAGCCGAGCGGGCCTACGAGCAGTACTTC. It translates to CVAERAYEQYF.